This TCR beta chain was identified in a study of cytomegalovirus exposure and HLA in healthy donors. Primers for the PCR totalled 60 Vbeta and 13 Jbeta. Some clones are missing from TCRdb's copy, which holds only in-frame ones; the method was immunoSEQ multiplex PCR. This table has about 180,000 clones, approximately 80% appearing once. The CDR3 sequence is 13 residues long. V gave up 7 bases and J gave up 8 bases; unmatched junction bases: 10. Looked up from germline, CDR1 is SGHDN and CDR2 is FVKESK. The sequence was obtained from a girl aged 10-17 years in good health and CMV-seropositive. The J gene is TRBJ1-1, the V gene TRBV14; 7 nucleotides line up with TRBD1. Input material: PBMCs. This chain's CDR3 is CASTSGGGTEAFF. The CDR3 nucleotides read TGTGCCAGCACCTCAGGGGGAGGCACCGAAGCTTTCTTT.